This TCR beta chain was identified during a study of blood T cell repertoires in COVID-19. Overall study context: Specimens from acute and convalescent COVID-19 originated in the United States, Italy and Spain. T cells, B-cell-depleted T cells, or PBMCs supplied cDNA or gDNA.

This CDR3 comprises 15 residues. V shed 1 base and J 4 bases; nucleotides not matched to a gene: 0. Looked up from germline, CDR1 is SNHLY and CDR2 is FYNNEI. Sequencing used immunoSEQ multiplex PCR; TCRdb keeps in-frame clones, though not all of them. The top ten hold roughly 9.8% of the sample, which has about 200,000 clones, 75% to 90% seen once. This sequence joins TRBV2 and TRBJ2-2, with 10 bases matching TRBD1. This receptor was taken from a human donor with active or convalescent COVID-19. The donor label of this sample is uncertain. Sequencing input: peripheral blood. The CDR3 nucleotides are TGTGCCAGCAGTGAAGGGACAGGGGGCACCGGGGAGCTGTTTTTT. This codes for CASSEGTGGTGELFF. Filled out from reference TRBV2 and TRBJ2-2, the complete variable domain reads EPEVTQTPSHQVTQMGQEVILRCVPISNHLYFYWYRQILGQKVEFLVSFYNNEISEKSEIFDDQFSVERPDGSNFTLKIRSTKLEDSAMYFCASSEGTGGTGELFFGEGSRLTVL.